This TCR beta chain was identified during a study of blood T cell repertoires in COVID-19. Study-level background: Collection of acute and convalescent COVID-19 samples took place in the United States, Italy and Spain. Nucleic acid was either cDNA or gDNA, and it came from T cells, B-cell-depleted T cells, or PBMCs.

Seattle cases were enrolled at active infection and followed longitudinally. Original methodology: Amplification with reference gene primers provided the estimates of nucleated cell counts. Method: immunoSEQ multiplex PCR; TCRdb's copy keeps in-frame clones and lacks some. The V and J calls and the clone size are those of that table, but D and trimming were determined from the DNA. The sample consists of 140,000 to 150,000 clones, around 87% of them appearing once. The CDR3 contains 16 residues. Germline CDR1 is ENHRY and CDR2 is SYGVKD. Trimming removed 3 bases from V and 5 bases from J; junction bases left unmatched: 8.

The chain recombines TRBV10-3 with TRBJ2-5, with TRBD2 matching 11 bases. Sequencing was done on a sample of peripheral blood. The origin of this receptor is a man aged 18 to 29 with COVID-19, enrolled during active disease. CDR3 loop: CAISDPGTSGGETQYF. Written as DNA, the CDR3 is TGTGCCATCAGTGATCCGGGGACTAGCGGTGGGGAGACCCAGTACTTC.